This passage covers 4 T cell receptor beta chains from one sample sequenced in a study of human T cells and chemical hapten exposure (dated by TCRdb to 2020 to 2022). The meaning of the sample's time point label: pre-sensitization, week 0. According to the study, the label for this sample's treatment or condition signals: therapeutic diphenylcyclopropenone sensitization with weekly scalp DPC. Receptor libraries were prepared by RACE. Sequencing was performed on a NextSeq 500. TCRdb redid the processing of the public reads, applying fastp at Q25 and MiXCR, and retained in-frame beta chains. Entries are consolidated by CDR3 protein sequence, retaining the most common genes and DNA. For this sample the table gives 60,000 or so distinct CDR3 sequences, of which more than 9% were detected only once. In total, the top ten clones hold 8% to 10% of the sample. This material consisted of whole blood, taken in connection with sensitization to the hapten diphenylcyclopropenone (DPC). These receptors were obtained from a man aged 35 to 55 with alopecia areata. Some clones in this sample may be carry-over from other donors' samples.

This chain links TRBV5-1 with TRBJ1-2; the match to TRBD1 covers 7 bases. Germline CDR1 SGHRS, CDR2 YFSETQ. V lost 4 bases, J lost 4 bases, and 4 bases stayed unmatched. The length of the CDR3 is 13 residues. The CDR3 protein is CASSNRGGYGYTF. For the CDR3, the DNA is TGCGCCAGCAGCAACAGGGGAGGCTATGGCTACACCTTC.

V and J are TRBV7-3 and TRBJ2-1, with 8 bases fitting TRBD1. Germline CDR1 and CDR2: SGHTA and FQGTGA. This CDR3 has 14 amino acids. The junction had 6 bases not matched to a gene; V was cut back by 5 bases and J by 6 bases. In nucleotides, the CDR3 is TGTGCCAGCAGCAACGGACAGGGCGGCAATGAGCAGTTCTTC. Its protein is CASSNGQGGNEQFF.

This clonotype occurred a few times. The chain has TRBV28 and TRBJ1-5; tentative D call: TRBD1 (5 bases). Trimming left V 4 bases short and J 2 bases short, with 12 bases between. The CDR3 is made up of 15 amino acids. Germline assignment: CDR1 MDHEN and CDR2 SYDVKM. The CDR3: CASSSGGSGNQPQHF. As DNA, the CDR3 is TGTGCCAGCAGTTCTGGGGGGTCGGGCAATCAGCCCCAGCATTTT.

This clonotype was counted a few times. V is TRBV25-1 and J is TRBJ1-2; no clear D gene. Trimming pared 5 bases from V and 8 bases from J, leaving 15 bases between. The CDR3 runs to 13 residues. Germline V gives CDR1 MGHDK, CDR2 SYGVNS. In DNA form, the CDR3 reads TGTGCCAGCAGTAACTTGCTCTCAGGCGGCTACACCTTC. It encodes CASSNLLSGGYTF.